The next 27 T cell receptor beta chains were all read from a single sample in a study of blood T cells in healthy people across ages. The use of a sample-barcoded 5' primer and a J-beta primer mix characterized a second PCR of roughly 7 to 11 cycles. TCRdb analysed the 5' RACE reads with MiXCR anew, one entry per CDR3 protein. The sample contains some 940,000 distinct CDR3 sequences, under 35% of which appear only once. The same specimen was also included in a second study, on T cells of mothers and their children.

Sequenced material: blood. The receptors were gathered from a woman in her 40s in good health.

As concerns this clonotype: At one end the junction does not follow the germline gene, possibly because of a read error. The CDR3 sequence: CAGSSTGVEAFF. CDR3 bases: TGCGCCGGCAGCTCGACAGGAGTCGAAGCTTTCTTT. The J gene is TRBJ1-1, the V gene TRBV5-1; TRBD1 is a possible D gene (6 bases). The CDR3 is 12 amino acids. Germline values: CDR1 SGHRS, CDR2 YFSETQ.

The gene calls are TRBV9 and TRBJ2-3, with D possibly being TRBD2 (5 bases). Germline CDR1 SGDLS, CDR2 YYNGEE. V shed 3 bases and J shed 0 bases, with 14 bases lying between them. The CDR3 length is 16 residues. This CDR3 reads CASSDSGWASTDTQYF. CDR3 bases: TGTGCCAGCAGCGATTCGGGGTGGGCTAGCACAGATACGCAGTATTTT.

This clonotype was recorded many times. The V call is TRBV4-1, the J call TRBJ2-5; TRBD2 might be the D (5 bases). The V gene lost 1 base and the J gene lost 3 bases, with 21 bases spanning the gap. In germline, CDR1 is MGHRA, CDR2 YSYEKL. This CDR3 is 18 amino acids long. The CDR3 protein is CASSQGILGLTLEETQYF. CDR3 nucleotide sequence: TGCGCCAGCAGCCAAGGAATCCTAGGACTCACCTTGGAAGAGACCCAGTACTTC.

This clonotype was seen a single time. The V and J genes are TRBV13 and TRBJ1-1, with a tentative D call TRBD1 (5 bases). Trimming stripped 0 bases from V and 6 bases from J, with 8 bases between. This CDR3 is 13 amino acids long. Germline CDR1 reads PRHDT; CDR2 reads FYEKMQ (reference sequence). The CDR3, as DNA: TGTGCCAGCAGCTTAGGGCAGGGACCTGAAGCTTTCTTT. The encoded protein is CASSLGQGPEAFF.

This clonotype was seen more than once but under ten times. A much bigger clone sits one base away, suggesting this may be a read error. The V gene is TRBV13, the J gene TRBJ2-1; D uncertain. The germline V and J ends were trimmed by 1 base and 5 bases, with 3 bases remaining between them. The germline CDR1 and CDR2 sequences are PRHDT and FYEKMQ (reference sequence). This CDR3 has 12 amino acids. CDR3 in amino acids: CASSLEDNEQFF. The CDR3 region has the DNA TGTGCCAGCAGCTTAGAGGACAATGAGCAGTTCTTC.

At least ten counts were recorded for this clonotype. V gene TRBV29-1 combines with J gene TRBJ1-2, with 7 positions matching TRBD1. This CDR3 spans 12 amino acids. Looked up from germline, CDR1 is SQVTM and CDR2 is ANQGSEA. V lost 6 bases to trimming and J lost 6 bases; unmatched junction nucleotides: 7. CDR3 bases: TGCAGCGTCGACAGGGAAGTGAATGGCTACACCTTC. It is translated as CSVDREVNGYTF.

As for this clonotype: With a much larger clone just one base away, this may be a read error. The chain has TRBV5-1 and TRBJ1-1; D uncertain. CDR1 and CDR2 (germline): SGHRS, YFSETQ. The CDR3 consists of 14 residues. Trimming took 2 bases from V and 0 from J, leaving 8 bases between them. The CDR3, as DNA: TGCGCCAGCAGCTTTGCGGAATTGAACACTGAAGCTTTCTTT. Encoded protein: CASSFAELNTEAFF. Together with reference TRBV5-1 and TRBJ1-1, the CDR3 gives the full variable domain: KAGVTQTPRYLIKTRGQQVTLSCSPISGHRSVSWYQQTPGQGLQFLFEYFSETQRNKGNFPGRFSGRQFSNSRSEMNVSTLELGDSALYLCASSFAELNTEAFFGQGTRLTVV.

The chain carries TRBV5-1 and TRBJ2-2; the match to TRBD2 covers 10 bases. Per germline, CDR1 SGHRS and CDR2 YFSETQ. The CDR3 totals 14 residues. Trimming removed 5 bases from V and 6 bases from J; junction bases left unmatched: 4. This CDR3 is CASRRGLAPGELFF. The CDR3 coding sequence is TGCGCCAGCAGACGGGGACTAGCGCCCGGGGAGCTGTTTTTT.

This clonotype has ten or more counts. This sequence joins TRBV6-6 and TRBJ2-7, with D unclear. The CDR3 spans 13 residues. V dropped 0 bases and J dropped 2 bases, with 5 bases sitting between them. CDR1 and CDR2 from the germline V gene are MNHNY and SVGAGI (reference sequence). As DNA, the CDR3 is TGTGCCAGCAGTTACTCACAGACCTACGAGCAGTACTTC. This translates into CASSYSQTYEQYF.

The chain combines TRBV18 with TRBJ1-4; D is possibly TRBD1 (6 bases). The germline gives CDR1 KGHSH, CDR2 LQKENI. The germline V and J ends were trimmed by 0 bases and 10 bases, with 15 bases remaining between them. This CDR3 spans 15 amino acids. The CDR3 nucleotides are TGTGCCAGCTCACCACCGCCGGGGGCATCGGCAAAACTGTTTTTT. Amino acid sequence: CASSPPPGASAKLFF.

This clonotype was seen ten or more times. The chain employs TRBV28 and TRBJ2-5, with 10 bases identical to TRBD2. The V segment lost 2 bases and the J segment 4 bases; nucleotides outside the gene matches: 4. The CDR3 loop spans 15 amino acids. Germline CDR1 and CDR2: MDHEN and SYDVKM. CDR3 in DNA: TGTGCCAGCAGTTTAAGCGGGGGGGCGAGAGAGACCCAGTACTTC. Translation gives CASSLSGGARETQYF.

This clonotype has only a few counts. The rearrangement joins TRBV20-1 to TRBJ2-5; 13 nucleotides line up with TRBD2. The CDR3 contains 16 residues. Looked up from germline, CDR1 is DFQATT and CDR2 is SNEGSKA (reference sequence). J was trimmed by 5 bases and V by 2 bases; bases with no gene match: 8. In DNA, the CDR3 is TGCAGTGCTAGACCTCCGGGACTAGCGGGATTGGAGACCCAGTACTTC. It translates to CSARPPGLAGLETQYF.

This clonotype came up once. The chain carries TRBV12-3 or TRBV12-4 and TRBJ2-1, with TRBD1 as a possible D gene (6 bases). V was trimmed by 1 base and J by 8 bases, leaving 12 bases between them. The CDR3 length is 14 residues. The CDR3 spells CASSLEQGRHEQFF. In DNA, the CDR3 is TGTGCCAGCAGTTTAGAACAGGGTAGGCATGAGCAGTTCTTC.

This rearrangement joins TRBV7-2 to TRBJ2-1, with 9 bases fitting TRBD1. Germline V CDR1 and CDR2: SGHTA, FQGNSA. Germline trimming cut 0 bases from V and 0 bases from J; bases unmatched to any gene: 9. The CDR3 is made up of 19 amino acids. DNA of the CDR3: TGTGCCAGCAGCTTAGCGGGACAGGGTGGATGGAGCTCCTACAATGAGCAGTTCTTC. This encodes CASSLAGQGGWSSYNEQFF.

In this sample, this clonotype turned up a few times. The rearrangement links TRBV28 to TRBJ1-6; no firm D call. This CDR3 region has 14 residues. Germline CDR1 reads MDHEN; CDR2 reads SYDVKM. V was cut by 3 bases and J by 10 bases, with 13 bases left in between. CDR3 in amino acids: CASSLRTGMSPLHF. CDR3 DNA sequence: TGTGCCAGCAGTTTGAGGACGGGGATGTCACCCCTCCACTTT.

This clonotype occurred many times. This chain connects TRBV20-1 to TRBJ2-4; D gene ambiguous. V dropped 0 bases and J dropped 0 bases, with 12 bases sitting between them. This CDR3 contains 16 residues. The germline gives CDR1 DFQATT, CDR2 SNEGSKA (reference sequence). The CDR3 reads CSARDGQYVAKNIQYF. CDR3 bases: TGCAGTGCTAGAGATGGGCAATACGTAGCCAAAAACATTCAGTACTTC.

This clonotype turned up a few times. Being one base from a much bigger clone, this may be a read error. As DNA, the CDR3 is TGTGCCGGCAGCCCGGTCACAGATACGCAGTATTTT. It is translated as CAGSPVTDTQYF. The chain combines TRBV11-2 with TRBJ2-3; no firm D call. The CDR3 is 12 amino acids. Per germline, CDR1 SGHAT and CDR2 FQNNGV.

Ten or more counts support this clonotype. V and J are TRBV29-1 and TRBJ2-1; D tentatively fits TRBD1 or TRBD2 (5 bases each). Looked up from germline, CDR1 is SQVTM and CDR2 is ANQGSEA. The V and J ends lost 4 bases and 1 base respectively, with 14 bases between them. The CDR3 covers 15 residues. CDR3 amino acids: CSVVRPGPSYNEQFF. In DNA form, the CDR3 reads TGCAGCGTTGTTAGACCGGGGCCATCCTACAATGAGCAGTTCTTC.

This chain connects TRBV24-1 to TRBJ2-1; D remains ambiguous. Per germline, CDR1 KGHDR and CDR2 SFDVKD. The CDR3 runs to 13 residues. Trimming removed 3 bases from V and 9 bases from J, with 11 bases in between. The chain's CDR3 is CATSDLPKGEQFF. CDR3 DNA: TGTGCCACCAGTGATCTCCCGAAGGGTGAGCAGTTCTTC.

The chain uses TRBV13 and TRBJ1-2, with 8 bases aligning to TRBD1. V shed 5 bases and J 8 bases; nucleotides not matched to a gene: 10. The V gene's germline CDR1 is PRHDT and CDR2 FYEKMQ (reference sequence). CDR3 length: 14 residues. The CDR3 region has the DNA TGTGCCAGCAGCCCACGGACAGGGTTAGAGGGCTACACCTTC. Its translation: CASSPRTGLEGYTF.

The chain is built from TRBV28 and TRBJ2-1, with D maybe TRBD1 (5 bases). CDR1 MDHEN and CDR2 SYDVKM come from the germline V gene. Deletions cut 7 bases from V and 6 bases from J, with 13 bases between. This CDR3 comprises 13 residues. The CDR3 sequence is CASKGIGANEQFF. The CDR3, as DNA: TGTGCCAGCAAAGGGATAGGGGCCAATGAGCAGTTCTTC.

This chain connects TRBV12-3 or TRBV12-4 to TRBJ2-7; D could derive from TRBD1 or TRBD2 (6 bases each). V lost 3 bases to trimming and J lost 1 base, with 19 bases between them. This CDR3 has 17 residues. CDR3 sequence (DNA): TGTGCCAGCAGTTTGGAGGGGGAATGGGACTTTTCCTACGAGCAGTACTTC. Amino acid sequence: CASSLEGEWDFSYEQYF.

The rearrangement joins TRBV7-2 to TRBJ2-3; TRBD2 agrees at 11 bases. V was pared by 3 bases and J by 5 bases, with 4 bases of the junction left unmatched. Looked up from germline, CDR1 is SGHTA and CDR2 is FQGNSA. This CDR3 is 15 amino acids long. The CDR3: CASSFSGRVGDTQYF. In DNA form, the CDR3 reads TGTGCCAGCAGCTTTAGCGGGAGGGTGGGAGATACGCAGTATTTT. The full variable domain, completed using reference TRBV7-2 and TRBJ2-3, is GAGVSQSPSNKVTEKGKDVELRCDPISGHTALYWYRQSLGQGLEFLIYFQGNSAPDKSGLPSDRFSAERTGGSVSTLTIQRTQQEDSAVYLCASSFSGRVGDTQYFGPGTRLTVL.

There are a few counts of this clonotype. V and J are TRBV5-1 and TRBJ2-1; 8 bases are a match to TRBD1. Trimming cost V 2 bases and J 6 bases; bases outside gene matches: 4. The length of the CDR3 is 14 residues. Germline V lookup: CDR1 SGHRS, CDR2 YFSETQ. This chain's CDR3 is CASSFRTGGNEQFF. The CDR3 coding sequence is TGCGCCAGCAGCTTTCGTACAGGGGGCAATGAGCAGTTCTTC.

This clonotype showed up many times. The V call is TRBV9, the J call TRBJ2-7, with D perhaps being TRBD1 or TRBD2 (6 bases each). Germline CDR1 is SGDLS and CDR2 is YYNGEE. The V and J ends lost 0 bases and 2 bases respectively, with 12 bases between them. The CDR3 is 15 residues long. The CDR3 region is CASSVDVGGPYEQYF. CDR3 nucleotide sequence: TGTGCCAGCAGCGTAGATGTCGGGGGCCCCTACGAGCAGTACTTC. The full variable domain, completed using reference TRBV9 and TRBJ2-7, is DSGVTQTPKHLITATGQRVTLRCSPRSGDLSVYWYQQSLDQGLQFLIQYYNGEERAKGNILERFSAQQFPDLHSELNLSSLELGDSALYFCASSVDVGGPYEQYFGPGTRLTVT.

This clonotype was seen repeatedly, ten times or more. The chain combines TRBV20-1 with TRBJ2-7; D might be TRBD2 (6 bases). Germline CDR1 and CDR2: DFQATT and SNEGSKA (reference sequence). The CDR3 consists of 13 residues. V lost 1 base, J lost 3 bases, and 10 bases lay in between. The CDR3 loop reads CSARGSSDYEQYF. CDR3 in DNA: TGCAGTGCTAGAGGTTCTAGCGACTACGAGCAGTACTTC.

The CDR3 sequence: CASSSRLAGAADTQYF. Written as DNA, the CDR3 is TGCGCCAGCAGCTCGAGGTTAGCGGGAGCGGCAGATACGCAGTATTTT. V and J are TRBV5-1 and TRBJ2-3; 9 nucleotides align to TRBD2. The germline CDR1 and CDR2 sequences are SGHRS and YFSETQ. The CDR3 has 16 residues. Unmatched junction bases numbered 9, after V lost 3 bases and J lost 4 bases.